Reported below is one TCR beta chain. Antigen: not known. This sample was included in a study of CD8+CD57+ T cells in acquired aplastic anemia. Looking at the study overall: Each DNA sample taken from sorted CD4+ and CD8+ cells came to about 3.4 ug on average. The study's findings and limits: Found in both controls and patients were almost 30 CD8+ CDR3 sequences. Between patients and controls, CD8+ Simpson's diversity did not vary significantly.

Patients who underwent sequencing had shown CD8+CD57+ cell expansion by flow cytometry. The diagnosis in all patients was severe acquired aplastic anemia. Researchers used genomic DNA as the template to profile TCR beta VDJ and CDR3. TCRdb reanalysed the reads using MiXCR and keeps one entry per CDR3 protein. In the table there are 150,000 to 200,000 distinct CDR3 sequences, around 48% of which are singletons. Trimming took 7 bases from V and 7 from J; bases not matched to a gene: 9. The CDR3 runs to 14 residues. Per the germline V gene, CDR1 is ENHRY and CDR2 is SYGVKD. This sequence was found in a human donor with aplastic anemia. V is TRBV10-3 and J is TRBJ2-7; 11 bases are shared with TRBD1. The material sequenced was sorted CD4+, CD8+, or CD8+CD57+ T cells (not recorded which) from PBMCs. CDR3 residues: CAITLDRGQREQYF. The CDR3 coding sequence is TGTGCCATCACCTTGGACAGGGGGCAACGGGAGCAGTACTTC.